In this sample, the clone carrying this T cell receptor (beta chain) turned up many times. In the library, each TCR cDNA molecule bore its own unique molecular identifier. TCRdb redid the calling of the 5' RACE reads with MiXCR, one entry per CDR3 protein. Among fewer than 45,000 distinct CDR3 sequences listed, 6% to 7.5% were seen once. The CDR3 consists of 12 residues. V lost 5 bases to trimming and J lost 1 base, with 5 bases between them. Germline V gene lookup returns CDR1 MDHEN and CDR2 SYDVKM. The data stem from a study of spatial heterogeneity in lung cancer. Study overall: There were consistently more beta-chain sequences detected than alpha-chain sequences.

The time point is: sample taken at primary tumor resection. From tumor, nontumor lung or frozen PBMC, whole RNA was taken unsorted for sequencing. Samples were donated by 72 untreated early-stage non-small cell lung cancer patients. This chain joins TRBV28 and TRBJ1-1; D is uncertain. The source was PBMCs, collected at surgery. The clonotype comes from a female donor with early-stage non-small cell lung cancer. CDR3: CASSLENTEAFF. CDR3 bases: TGTGCCAGCAGTCTGGAGAACACTGAAGCTTTCTTT.